This TCR beta chain originates from a study of blood T cell repertoires in COVID-19. The repertoire was sequenced with immunoSEQ multiplex PCR; TCRdb's copy has only in-frame clones and lacks some. Of some 200,000 clones listed, 82% were seen once; the top ten hold roughly 10%. The CDR3 is made up of 15 amino acids. Germline V gene data show CDR1 as SGHTA and CDR2 as FQGNSA. Trimming cost V 4 bases and J 3 bases, with 16 bases left between them. Specimen: PBMCs or T cells enriched from blood (not recorded which). The chain uses TRBV7-2 and TRBJ2-7; D not resolved. The sequence was obtained from a man aged 35 to 55 who had recovered from COVID-19. CDR3 coding DNA: TGTGCCAGCAGCTCCCTACCGAATCTAGACTACGAGCAGTACTTC. It yields the protein CASSSLPNLDYEQYF.